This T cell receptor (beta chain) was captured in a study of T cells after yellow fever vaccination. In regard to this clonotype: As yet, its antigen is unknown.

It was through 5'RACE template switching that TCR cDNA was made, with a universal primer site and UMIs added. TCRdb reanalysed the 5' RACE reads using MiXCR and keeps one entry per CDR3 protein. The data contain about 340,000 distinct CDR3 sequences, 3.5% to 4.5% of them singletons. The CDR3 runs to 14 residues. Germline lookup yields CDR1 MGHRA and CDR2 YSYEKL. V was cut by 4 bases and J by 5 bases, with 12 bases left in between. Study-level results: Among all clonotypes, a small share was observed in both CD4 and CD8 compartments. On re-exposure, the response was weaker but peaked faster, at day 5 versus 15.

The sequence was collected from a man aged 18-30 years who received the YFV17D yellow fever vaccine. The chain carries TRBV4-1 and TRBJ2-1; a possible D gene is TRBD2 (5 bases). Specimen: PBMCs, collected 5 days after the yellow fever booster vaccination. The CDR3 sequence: CASSPEGYNNEQFF. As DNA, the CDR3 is TGCGCCAGCAGCCCCGAGGGCTATAACAATGAGCAGTTCTTC.